This T cell receptor beta chain stems from a study of identical twins. Study conclusions and caveats: Clonotypes of the beta chain that were abundant in cord blood carried fewer insertions (memory repertoires showed none). Modelling underestimated the level of out-of-frame TCR alpha sharing observed in monozygotic twins.

This clonotype was observed a few times. Its antigen is as yet unknown. One entry per CDR3 protein, called by TCRdb with MiXCR from the 5' RACE reads. The profile covers 700,000 to 950,000 distinct CDR3 sequences, with 9% to 15% appearing a single time and around 1.6% taken by the ten largest. These data were likewise used in another study, on yellow fever vaccine responses in identical twins.

The TCR originated in a woman between 18 and 29 years old in good health. The specimen was PBMCs.

The CDR3 DNA is TGTGCCAGCAGCCCGAATAGCGGGGGGGGCACAGATACGCAGTATTTT. Amino acids: CASSPNSGGGTDTQYF. The chain uses TRBV11-2 and TRBJ2-3; 11 bases align to TRBD2. The CDR3 contains 16 residues. The ends lost 5 bases at V and 1 base at J; junction bases unmatched: 5. Looked up from germline, CDR1 is SGHAT and CDR2 is FQNNGV.